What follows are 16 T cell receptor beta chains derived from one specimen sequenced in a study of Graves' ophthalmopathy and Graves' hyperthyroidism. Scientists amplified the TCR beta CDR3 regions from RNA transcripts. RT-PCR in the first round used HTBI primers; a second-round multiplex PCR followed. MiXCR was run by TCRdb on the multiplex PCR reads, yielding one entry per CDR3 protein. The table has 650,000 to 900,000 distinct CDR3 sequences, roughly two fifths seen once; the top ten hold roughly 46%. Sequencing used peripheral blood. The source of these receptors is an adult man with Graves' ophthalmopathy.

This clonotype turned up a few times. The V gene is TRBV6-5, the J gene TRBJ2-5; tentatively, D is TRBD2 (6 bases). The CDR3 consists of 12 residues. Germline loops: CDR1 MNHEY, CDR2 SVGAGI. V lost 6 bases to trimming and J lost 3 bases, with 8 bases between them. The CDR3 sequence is CASRAGKETQYF. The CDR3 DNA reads TGTGCCAGCAGGGCGGGAAAAGAGACCCAGTACTTC.

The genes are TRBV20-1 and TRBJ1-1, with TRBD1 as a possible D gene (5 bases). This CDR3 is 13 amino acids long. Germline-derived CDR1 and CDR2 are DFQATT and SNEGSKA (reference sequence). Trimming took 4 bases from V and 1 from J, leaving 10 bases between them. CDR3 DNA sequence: TGCAGTGCTAAGGGACCGAGGAACACTGAAGCTTTCTTT. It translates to CSAKGPRNTEAFF.

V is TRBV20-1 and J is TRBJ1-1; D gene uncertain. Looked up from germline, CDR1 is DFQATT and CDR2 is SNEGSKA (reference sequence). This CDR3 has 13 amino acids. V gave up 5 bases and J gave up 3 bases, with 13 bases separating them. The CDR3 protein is CSAPGRRDTEAFF. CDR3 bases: TGCAGTGCTCCCGGACGGCGGGACACTGAAGCTTTCTTT.

The CDR3 region has the DNA TGTGCCAGCAGTTACGCACCCAGTAGGGGGACCCAGTACTTC. Protein: CASSYAPSRGTQYF. V gene TRBV12-3 or TRBV12-4 combines with J gene TRBJ2-5; TRBD1 is a possible D gene (5 bases). Trimming took 4 bases from V and 7 from J, leaving 16 bases between them. This CDR3 comprises 14 residues.

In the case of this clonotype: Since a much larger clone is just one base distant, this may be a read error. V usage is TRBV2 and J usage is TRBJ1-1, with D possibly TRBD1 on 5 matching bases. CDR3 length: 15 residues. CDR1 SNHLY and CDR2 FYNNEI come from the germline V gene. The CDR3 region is CASSPSGHLNTEALF. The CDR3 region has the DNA TGTGCCAGCAGCCCCAGCGGACACTTGAACACTGAAGCTCTCTTT.

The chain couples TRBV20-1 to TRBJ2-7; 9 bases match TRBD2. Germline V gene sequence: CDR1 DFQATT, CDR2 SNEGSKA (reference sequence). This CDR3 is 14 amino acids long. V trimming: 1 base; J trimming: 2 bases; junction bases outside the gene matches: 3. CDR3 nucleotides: TGCAGTGCTAGAGCGGCGGGGGGGCCCTACGAGCAGTACTTC. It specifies CSARAAGGPYEQYF.

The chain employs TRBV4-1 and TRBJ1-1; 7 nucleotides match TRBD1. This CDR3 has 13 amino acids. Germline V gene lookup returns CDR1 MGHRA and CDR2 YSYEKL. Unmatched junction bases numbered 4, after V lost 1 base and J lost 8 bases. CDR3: CASSQAIQGEAFF. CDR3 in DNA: TGCGCCAGCAGCCAAGCTATACAGGGGGAAGCTTTCTTT.

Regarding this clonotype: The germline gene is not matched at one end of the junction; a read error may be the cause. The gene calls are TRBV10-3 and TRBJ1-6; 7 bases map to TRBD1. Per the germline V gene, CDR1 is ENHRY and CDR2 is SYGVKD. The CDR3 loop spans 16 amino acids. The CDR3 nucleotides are TGTGCCAGCAGTTCCTCTGTTCCATACCGACAGGGTCACCTCCACTTT. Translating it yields CASSSSVPYRQGHLHF.

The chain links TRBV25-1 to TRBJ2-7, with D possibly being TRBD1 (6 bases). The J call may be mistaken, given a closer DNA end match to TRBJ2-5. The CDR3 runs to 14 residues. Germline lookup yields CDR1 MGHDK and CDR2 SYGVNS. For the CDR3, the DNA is TGTGCCAGCAGACAGGGTCTGATGTTGGAGACCCAGTACTTC. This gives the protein CASRQGLMLETQYF.

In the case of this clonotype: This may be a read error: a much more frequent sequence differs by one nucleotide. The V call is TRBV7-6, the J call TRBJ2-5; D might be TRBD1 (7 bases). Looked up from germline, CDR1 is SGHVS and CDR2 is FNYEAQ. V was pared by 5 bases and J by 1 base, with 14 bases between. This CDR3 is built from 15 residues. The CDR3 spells CASSPAGQFQETQYF. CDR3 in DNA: TGTGCCAGCAGCCCCGCGGGACAGTTCCAAGAGACCCAGTACTTC.

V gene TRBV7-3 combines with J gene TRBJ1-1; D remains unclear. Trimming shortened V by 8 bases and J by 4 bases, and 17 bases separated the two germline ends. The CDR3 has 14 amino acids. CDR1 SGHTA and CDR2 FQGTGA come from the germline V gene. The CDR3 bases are TGTGCCAGCTCACCTGACGGATCGAGCACTGAAGCTTTCTTT. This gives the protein CASSPDGSSTEAFF.

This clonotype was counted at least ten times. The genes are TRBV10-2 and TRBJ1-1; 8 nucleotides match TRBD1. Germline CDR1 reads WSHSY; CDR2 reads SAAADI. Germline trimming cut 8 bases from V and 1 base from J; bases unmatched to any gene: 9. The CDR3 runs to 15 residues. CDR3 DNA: TGCGCCAGCCGCTCGGACAGGGCGGAGAACACTGAAGCTTTCTTT. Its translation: CASRSDRAENTEAFF.

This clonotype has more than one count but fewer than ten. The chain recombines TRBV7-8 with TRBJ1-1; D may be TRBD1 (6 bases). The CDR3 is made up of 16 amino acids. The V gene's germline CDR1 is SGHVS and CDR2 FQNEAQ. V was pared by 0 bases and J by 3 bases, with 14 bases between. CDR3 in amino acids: CASSLALTGRYTEAFF. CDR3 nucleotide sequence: TGTGCCAGCAGCTTAGCGCTTACAGGGAGGTACACTGAAGCTTTCTTT.

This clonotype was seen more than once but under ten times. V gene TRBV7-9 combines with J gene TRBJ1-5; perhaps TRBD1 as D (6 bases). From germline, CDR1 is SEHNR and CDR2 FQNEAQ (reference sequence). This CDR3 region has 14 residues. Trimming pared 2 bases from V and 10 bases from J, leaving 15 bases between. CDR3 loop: CASSLSGTRHPQHF. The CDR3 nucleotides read TGTGCCAGCAGCTTATCAGGGACACGGCACCCCCAGCATTTT.

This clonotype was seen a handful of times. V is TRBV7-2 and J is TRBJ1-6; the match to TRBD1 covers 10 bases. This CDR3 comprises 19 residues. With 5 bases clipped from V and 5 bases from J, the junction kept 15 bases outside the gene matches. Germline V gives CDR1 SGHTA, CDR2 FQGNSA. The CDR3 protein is CASSLPMTGGRTNNSPLHF. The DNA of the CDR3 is TGTGCCAGCAGCCTCCCCATGACAGGGGGCCGTACCAATAATTCACCCCTCCACTTT.

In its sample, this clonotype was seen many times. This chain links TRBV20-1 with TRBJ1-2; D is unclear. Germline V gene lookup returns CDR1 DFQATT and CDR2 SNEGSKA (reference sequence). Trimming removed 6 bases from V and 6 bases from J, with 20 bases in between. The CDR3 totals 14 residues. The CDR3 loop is CSAAKAGTLDGYTF. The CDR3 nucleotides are TGCAGTGCCGCAAAAGCCGGTACGCTGGATGGCTACACCTTC.